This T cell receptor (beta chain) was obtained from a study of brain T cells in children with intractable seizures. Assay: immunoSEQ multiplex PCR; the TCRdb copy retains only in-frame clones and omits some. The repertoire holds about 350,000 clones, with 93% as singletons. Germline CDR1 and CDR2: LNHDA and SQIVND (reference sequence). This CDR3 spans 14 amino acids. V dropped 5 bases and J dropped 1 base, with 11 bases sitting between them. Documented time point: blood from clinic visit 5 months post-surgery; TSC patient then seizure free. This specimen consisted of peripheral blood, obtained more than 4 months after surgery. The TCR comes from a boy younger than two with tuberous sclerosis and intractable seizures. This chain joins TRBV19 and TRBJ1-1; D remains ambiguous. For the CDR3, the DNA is TGTGCCAGTAGTCTACGGGCTACGAACACTGAAGCTTTCTTT. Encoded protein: CASSLRATNTEAFF.